Below, one T cell receptor (beta chain) is given with its context. At one end the junction does not follow the germline gene, possibly because of a read error. Germline V lookup: CDR1 MNHEY, CDR2 SVGAGI. CDR3 length: 20 amino acids. Memory CD4+ T cells were sorted as CD4+CD45RO+CD25- cells. After constant-region reverse-primer amplification, full-length variable regions underwent semi-nested PCR with Nested Universal Primer A. TCRdb independently ran MiXCR on the 5' RACE reads; one entry per CDR3 protein. The profile shows thousands of distinct CDR3 sequences, roughly 60% of them singletons. This TCR was recovered from a female donor with breast cancer. The chain carries TRBV6-5 and TRBJ1-1; D is possibly TRBD1 (6 bases). The sequencing sample was made of tumor-infiltrating memory CD4+ T cells sorted from the breast tumor. Subset of the sample: memory CD4+ T cells, CD4+CD45RO+CD25-. The CDR3 DNA is TGTGCCAGCAGTTACGATTCAAACAGCCGGGACACGACTTCGAACACTGAAGCTTGCTTT. Its translation: CASSYDSNSRDTTSNTEACF.